The 26 T cell receptor beta chains reported below all come from one sample, sequenced in a study of immune cell composition in non-small cell lung cancer. Here immunoSEQ multiplex PCR was the method, and the copy in TCRdb shows in-frame clones only, minus some. Of about 14,000 clones listed, roughly 80% are singletons. Input material: lung tumor tissue. These receptors came from a human donor with non-small cell lung cancer.

V is TRBV6-5 and J is TRBJ2-1; D remains unclear. Germline-derived CDR1 and CDR2 are MNHEY and SVGAGI. The V gene lost 4 bases and the J gene lost 0 bases, with 13 bases spanning the gap. The CDR3 length is 16 residues. The CDR3 loop reads CASSSLPTSSYNEQFF. In DNA form, the CDR3 reads TGTGCCAGCAGTTCCCTCCCTACGAGCTCCTACAATGAGCAGTTCTTC.

This clone was recorded a few times. The chain links TRBV7-3 to TRBJ2-7; 11 bases agree with TRBD2. The germline V gene encodes CDR1 SGHTA and CDR2 FQGTGA. V lost 8 bases and J lost 0; bases outside the gene matches: 6. CDR3 length: 15 residues. The CDR3, as DNA: TGTGCCAGCGCGTTAGCGGGAGGGCACTCCTACGAGCAGTACTTC. Translating gives CASALAGGHSYEQYF.

The chain couples TRBV7-9 to TRBJ1-4, with a weak D call TRBD1 (6 bases). V gave up 5 bases and J gave up 5 bases, with 12 bases separating them. The CDR3 is 14 residues long. Germline-derived CDR1 and CDR2 are SEHNR and FQNEAQ (reference sequence). The CDR3 DNA is TGTGCCAGCAGCCTCCGACAGGACAATGAAAAACTGTTTTTT. Protein product: CASSLRQDNEKLFF. Complete variable domain (other parts from reference TRBV7-9 and TRBJ1-4): DTGVSQNPRHKITKRGQNVTFRCDPISEHNRLYWYRQTLGQGPEFLTYFQNEAQLEKSRLLSDRFSAERPKGSFSTLEIQRTEQGDSAMYLCASSLRQDNEKLFFGSGTQLSVL.

Relative to its sample, this clone is medium-sized (0.01 to 0.1%). This chain joins TRBV28 and TRBJ1-6; a possible D gene is TRBD1 (6 bases). The germline V and J ends were trimmed by 6 bases and 8 bases, with 17 bases remaining between them. The CDR3 covers 15 residues. The germline CDR1 and CDR2 sequences are MDHEN and SYDVKM. CDR3 coding DNA: TGTGCCAGCAGCCCCCCCCAGGGGCAATATTCACCCCTCCACTTT. The encoded protein is CASSPPQGQYSPLHF.

The J gene is TRBJ2-1, the V gene TRBV28; D unclear. This CDR3 region has 12 residues. Trimming removed 3 bases at V and 9 bases at J, with 9 bases between. Per the germline V gene, CDR1 is MDHEN and CDR2 is SYDVKM. CDR3 DNA sequence: TGTGCCAGCAGTTTTTATTTTGGTGAGCAGTTCTTC. Translating gives CASSFYFGEQFF.

By sample share, this clone is large. The J gene is TRBJ1-1, the V gene TRBV4-1; D may be TRBD1 (5 bases). Germline V gene sequence: CDR1 MGHRA, CDR2 YSYEKL. Trimming shortened V by 2 bases and J by 5 bases, and 12 bases separated the two germline ends. The CDR3 covers 14 residues. CDR3 sequence reads: CASSQSPGRTEAFF. In DNA form, the CDR3 reads TGCGCCAGCAGCCAATCCCCGGGACGGACTGAAGCTTTCTTT.

The chain recombines TRBV25-1 with TRBJ2-3; 12 positions agree with TRBD2. The V gene end was trimmed by 2 bases and the J gene end by 3 bases; junction bases not matched to a gene: 3. The CDR3 spans 16 residues. Germline lookup yields CDR1 MGHDK and CDR2 SYGVNS. CDR3 in DNA: TGTGCCAGCAGTGAAGGACTAGCGGGATTAACAGATACGCAGTATTTT. Encoded protein: CASSEGLAGLTDTQYF. Drawing the rest from reference TRBV25-1 and TRBJ2-3, the complete variable domain is EADIYQTPRYLVIGTGKKITLECSQTMGHDKMYWYQQDPGMELHLIHYSYGVNSTEKGDLSSESTVSRIRTEHFPLTLESARPSHTSQYLCASSEGLAGLTDTQYFGPGTRLTVL.

V usage is TRBV7-9 and J usage is TRBJ2-7, with TRBD2 matching 9 bases. The germline CDR1 and CDR2 sequences are SEHNR and FQNEAQ (reference sequence). This CDR3 comprises 14 residues. Trimming at V came to 5 bases and at J to 5 bases, leaving 7 bases not matched to a gene. The chain's CDR3 is CASSPEGLAHEQYF. CDR3 nucleotide sequence: TGTGCCAGCAGCCCCGAGGGACTAGCTCACGAGCAGTACTTC.

In its sample, this clone was seen a few times. The chain combines TRBV7-8 with TRBJ1-4, with D perhaps matching TRBD1 (6 bases). This CDR3 is 17 amino acids long. Per germline, CDR1 SGHVS and CDR2 FQNEAQ. V shed 3 bases and J shed 6 bases, with 20 bases lying between them. CDR3 nucleotide sequence: TGTGCCAGCAGCTTGTTTATCTTGACAGGTTTTGATGAAAAACTGTTTTTT. It codes for CASSLFILTGFDEKLFF.

The CDR3 region is CASSDTDRAGSYEQYF. CDR3 sequence (DNA): TGTGCCAGCAGTGACACGGACAGGGCCGGCTCCTACGAGCAGTACTTC. This rearrangement joins TRBV25-1 to TRBJ2-7; TRBD1 matches at 8 bases. The germline gives CDR1 MGHDK, CDR2 SYGVNS. The V segment lost 3 bases and the J segment 0 bases; nucleotides outside the gene matches: 7. This CDR3 region has 16 residues.

The chain links TRBV28 to TRBJ2-1; 7 bases line up with TRBD2. The CDR3 has 12 amino acids. V lost 4 bases and J lost 12; bases outside the gene matches: 6. Germline V CDR1 and CDR2: MDHEN, SYDVKM. The CDR3 bases are TGTGCCAGCAGTTCCCTCAGACTAGCGCAGTTCTTC. Translating it yields CASSSLRLAQFF.

This clone was found a few times. The chain carries TRBV29-1 and TRBJ1-6, with 7 positions matching TRBD1. The trim removed 6 bases at V and 10 bases at J, leaving 12 bases unmatched. This CDR3 has 14 amino acids. CDR1 and CDR2 (germline): SQVTM, ANQGSEA. CDR3 sequence (DNA): TGCAGCGTAGCTGACAGGGCGGGAGAATCACCCCTCCACTTT. This translates into CSVADRAGESPLHF.

This clone showed up just once. The rearrangement links TRBV11-3 to TRBJ2-1, with D tentatively TRBD1 or TRBD2 (5 bases each). This CDR3 has 14 amino acids. CDR1 SGHNT and CDR2 YENEEA come from the germline V gene. The V and J ends lost 4 bases and 4 bases respectively, with 11 bases between them. In DNA form, the CDR3 reads TGTGCCAGCAGCTGGGACGGACAATACAATGAGCAGTTCTTC. It codes for CASSWDGQYNEQFF. The full variable domain, in which reference TRBV11-3 and TRBJ2-1 provide the parts outside the CDR3, is EAGVVQSPRYKIIEKKQPVAFWCNPISGHNTLYWYLQNLGQGPELLIRYENEEAVDDSQLPKDRFSAERLKGVDSTLKIQPAELGDSAVYLCASSWDGQYNEQFFGPGTRLTVL.

The V and J genes are TRBV19 and TRBJ1-2; D is ambiguous. Germline values: CDR1 LNHDA, CDR2 SQIVND (reference sequence). The CDR3 consists of 16 residues. Trimming took off 0 bases at V and 7 bases at J, with 18 bases between the two ends. CDR3 region: CASSIDPRAKVRGYTF. DNA of the CDR3: TGTGCCAGTAGTATAGATCCCCGGGCCAAAGTGCGTGGCTACACCTTC.

The chain joins TRBV11-3 to TRBJ2-7, with 7 bases aligning to TRBD2. This CDR3 region has 12 residues. V was pared by 4 bases and J by 9 bases, with 6 bases of the junction left unmatched. Germline CDR1 and CDR2: SGHNT and YENEEA. CDR3 sequence (DNA): TGTGCCAGCAGCTGGGGGGGTAGCGGGCAGTACTTC. This sequence encodes CASSWGGSGQYF.

V and J are TRBV10-3 and TRBJ2-2; D call uncertain. Germline V gives CDR1 ENHRY, CDR2 SYGVKD. This CDR3 comprises 13 residues. V lost 1 base and J 3 bases, leaving 3 bases between the germline ends. The CDR3 loop reads CAISELDTGELFF. The CDR3 coding sequence is TGTGCCATCAGTGAGTTGGACACCGGGGAGCTGTTTTTT.

V usage is TRBV30 and J usage is TRBJ2-5, with no clear D. Germline V CDR1 and CDR2: GTSNPN, SVGIG (reference sequence). V lost 2 bases and J 7 bases, leaving 14 bases between the germline ends. This CDR3 comprises 13 residues. DNA for the CDR3: TGTGCCTGGAGTCTTAGGGTCTTAGGGACCCAGTACTTC. Translated: CAWSLRVLGTQYF.

The chain employs TRBV6-4 and TRBJ2-1; perhaps TRBD1 as D (7 bases). In germline, CDR1 is MRHNA, CDR2 SNTAGT. Trimming removed 2 bases at V and 6 bases at J, with 11 bases between. The CDR3 has 14 residues. The CDR3 reads CASSDEEGANEQFF. The DNA for the CDR3 is TGTGCCAGCAGTGACGAGGAGGGGGCCAATGAGCAGTTCTTC.

This chain joins TRBV27 and TRBJ2-1; TRBD2 might be the D (5 bases). V shed 7 bases and J shed 0 bases, with 10 bases lying between them. CDR3 length: 14 amino acids. CDR1 is MNHEY and CDR2 is SMNVEV in the germline V gene (reference sequence). The CDR3 region is CASMERSSYNEQFF. In nucleotides, the CDR3 is TGTGCCAGCATGGAGCGGAGCTCCTACAATGAGCAGTTCTTC.

V and J are TRBV19 and TRBJ2-1; the match to TRBD2 covers 7 bases. The CDR3 is made up of 14 amino acids. The V segment lost 4 bases and the J segment 3 bases; nucleotides outside the gene matches: 3. Germline V gene sequence: CDR1 LNHDA, CDR2 SQIVND (reference sequence). CDR3 region: CASSKAGVYNEQFF. The CDR3 DNA is TGTGCCAGTAGTAAGGCGGGAGTCTACAATGAGCAGTTCTTC.

This sequence joins TRBV2 and TRBJ1-2; D perhaps matches TRBD1 (6 bases). The V gene lost 1 base and the J gene lost 4 bases, with 13 bases spanning the gap. Germline V gene lookup returns CDR1 SNHLY and CDR2 FYNNEI. The CDR3 covers 15 residues. DNA of the CDR3: TGTGCCAGCAGTGAAGAGGGACACCGCAGCTATGGCTACACCTTC. It is translated as CASSEEGHRSYGYTF.

The CDR3 sequence: CASSLTGRMDTQYF. CDR3 DNA sequence: TGCGCCAGCAGCTTAACCGGGCGGATGGATACGCAGTATTTT. The chain carries TRBV5-1 and TRBJ2-3; D unresolved. CDR1 and CDR2 (germline): SGHRS, YFSETQ. V was pared by 2 bases and J by 6 bases, with 13 bases between. The CDR3 runs to 14 residues. Filled out from reference TRBV5-1 and TRBJ2-3, the complete variable domain reads KAGVTQTPRYLIKTRGQQVTLSCSPISGHRSVSWYQQTPGQGLQFLFEYFSETQRNKGNFPGRFSGRQFSNSRSEMNVSTLELGDSALYLCASSLTGRMDTQYFGPGTRLTVL.

The gene calls are TRBV20-1 and TRBJ1-3; D gene unclear. The CDR3 has 11 amino acids. Germline V CDR1 and CDR2: DFQATT, SNEGSKA (reference sequence). CDR3 DNA: TGCAGCGCTCTTGACCGAAACACCATATATTTT. Its protein product is CSALDRNTIYF.

The chain combines TRBV27 with TRBJ2-1, with unresolved D. V lost 0 bases, J lost 5 bases, and 8 bases lay in between. This CDR3 region has 14 residues. Germline V lookup: CDR1 MNHEY, CDR2 SMNVEV (reference sequence). The CDR3 DNA sequence: TGTGCCAGCAGTTTATCCGGGTCGAACAATGAGCAGTTCTTC. This translates into CASSLSGSNNEQFF.

The chain carries TRBV28 and TRBJ2-7, with 11 nucleotides matching TRBD2. The V segment lost 6 bases and the J segment 3 bases; nucleotides outside the gene matches: 7. This CDR3 has 15 amino acids. From germline, CDR1 is MDHEN and CDR2 SYDVKM. The CDR3 DNA sequence: TGTGCCAGCAGGACTAGCGGGGTGGAAGACTACGAGCAGTACTTC. This encodes CASRTSGVEDYEQYF.

The chain uses TRBV7-2 and TRBJ2-5; D possibly corresponds to TRBD1 (6 bases). The CDR3 totals 17 residues. V shed 1 base and J shed 2 bases, with 17 bases lying between them. CDR1 is SGHTA and CDR2 is FQGNSA in the germline V gene. CDR3 in DNA: TGTGCCAGCAGCTTAGGGTGGCCCGGGCAGGGGCAAGAGACCCAGTACTTC. This translates into CASSLGWPGQGQETQYF.